These 27 T cell receptor beta chains originate from one sample sequenced in a study of memory CD4+ T cells and cytomegalovirus serostatus. The sort gate was single viable CD3+CD4+CD8-CD45RO+ cells for memory CD4+ T cells. Sequencing was performed with immunoSEQ multiplex PCR; in TCRdb, only in-frame clones are kept and a portion is missing. The table includes 40,000 to 55,000 clones, roughly 78% detected once. Sequencing was done on a sample of memory CD4+ T cells from blood. Every receptor here comes from an adult in good health and CMV-seronegative.

The chain links TRBV28 to TRBJ2-7, with D tentatively TRBD1 or TRBD2 (5 bases each). The CDR3 is 13 amino acids. Germline-derived CDR1 and CDR2 are MDHEN and SYDVKM. Trimming took off 8 bases at V and 2 bases at J, with 13 bases between the two ends. In DNA, the CDR3 is TGTGCCAGCCTGGGACGACCCCCCTACGAGCAGTACTTC. Translating it yields CASLGRPPYEQYF.

This clone occurred once. This chain links TRBV11-2 with TRBJ2-2; either TRBD1 or TRBD2 may supply D (5 bases each). Trimming stripped 4 bases from V and 0 bases from J, with 12 bases between. The CDR3 has 16 amino acids. Looked up from germline, CDR1 is SGHAT and CDR2 is FQNNGV. The CDR3 spells CASSSPRGSNTGELFF. Written as DNA, the CDR3 is TGTGCCAGCAGCTCCCCGAGGGGATCGAACACCGGGGAGCTGTTTTTT.

The rearrangement joins TRBV7-3 to TRBJ2-1; the D is unclear. CDR1 is SGHTA and CDR2 is FQGTGA in the germline V gene. Trimming stripped 2 bases from V and 0 bases from J, with 8 bases between. This CDR3 is 15 amino acids long. The CDR3 loop is CASSLAYYSYNEQFF. DNA for the CDR3: TGTGCCAGCAGCTTAGCTTACTACTCCTACAATGAGCAGTTCTTC.

The chain combines TRBV7-2 with TRBJ2-1; D remains unclear. CDR1 is SGHTA and CDR2 is FQGNSA in the germline V gene. The CDR3 is 15 amino acids. Trimming pared 1 base from V and 1 base from J, leaving 8 bases between. The CDR3 is CASSLGFGSYNEQFF. The DNA for the CDR3 is TGTGCCAGCAGCTTAGGTTTCGGATCCTACAATGAGCAGTTCTTC.

V gene TRBV11-1 combines with J gene TRBJ1-4, with 8 bases matching TRBD1. Looked up from germline, CDR1 is SGHAT and CDR2 is FQDESV (reference sequence). With V trimmed by 5 bases and J by 7 bases, 9 bases remained unmatched. This CDR3 comprises 15 residues. CDR3 sequence: CASSPGQGVGEKLFF. Here the CDR3 DNA reads TGTGCCAGCAGCCCAGGACAGGGCGTGGGTGAAAAACTGTTTTTT.

The chain joins TRBV14 to TRBJ2-1; weak D call: TRBD2 (5 bases). The CDR3 has 14 residues. Between the trimmed V and J ends, which lost 8 bases and 1 base, there was a span of 12 bases. Germline V gene lookup returns CDR1 SGHDN and CDR2 FVKESK. The CDR3 DNA follows: TGTGCCAGCGGACGCGGCGGGTCCTACAATGAGCAGTTCTTC. Translating it yields CASGRGGSYNEQFF.

A remark on this clone: This sample also contains other DNA sequences that code for the same CDR3. This rearrangement joins TRBV9 to TRBJ2-1; D may be TRBD1 (5 bases). V dropped 0 bases and J dropped 1 base, with 11 bases sitting between them. Germline V gene sequence: CDR1 SGDLS, CDR2 YYNGEE. The CDR3 covers 16 residues. The CDR3 reads CASSVATDLSYNEQFF. The CDR3 coding sequence is TGTGCCAGCAGCGTAGCGACAGATTTGTCCTACAATGAGCAGTTCTTC.

V gene TRBV6-1 combines with J gene TRBJ2-7; the D is unclear. Trimming left V 2 bases short and J 2 bases short, with 13 bases between. The CDR3 sequence is 15 residues long. Germline V CDR1 and CDR2: MNHNS, SASEGT. As DNA, the CDR3 is TGTGCCAGCAGTGAAAGTCGAGCAGGCCCCTACGAGCAGTACTTC. Translating it yields CASSESRAGPYEQYF.

V usage is TRBV6-5 and J usage is TRBJ2-7; D assignment may be TRBD1 or TRBD2 (5 bases each). CDR1 MNHEY and CDR2 SVGAGI come from the germline V gene. This CDR3 comprises 15 residues. The germline V and J ends were trimmed by 5 bases and 0 bases, with 14 bases remaining between them. CDR3 sequence reads: CASSAPGRSSYEQYF. The CDR3 region has the DNA TGTGCCAGCAGTGCACCGGGACGGAGCTCCTACGAGCAGTACTTC.

The CDR3 is CASSSPGLAGVSEQFF. CDR3 coding DNA: TGTGCCAGCAGCTCGCCGGGACTAGCGGGAGTGAGTGAGCAGTTCTTC. The chain is built from TRBV5-6 and TRBJ2-1; 14 nucleotides line up with TRBD2. There are 16 residues in the CDR3. Losses at the gene ends were 3 bases for V and 9 bases for J; bases not matched to a gene: 8. The germline V gene has CDR1 SGHDT and CDR2 YYEEEE.

The J gene is TRBJ1-5, the V gene TRBV6-9, with 7 bases aligning to TRBD1. CDR1 is MNHGY and CDR2 is SVAAGI in the germline V gene. The CDR3 contains 15 residues. With V trimmed by 7 bases and J by 4 bases, 10 bases remained unmatched. The CDR3 region has the DNA TGTGCCAGCAAGCGGAAAACAGGGGTTAATCAGCCCCAGCATTTT. Amino acid sequence: CASKRKTGVNQPQHF.

The chain recombines TRBV7-8 with TRBJ2-7; D assignment may be TRBD1 or TRBD2 (5 bases each). CDR1 is SGHVS and CDR2 is FQNEAQ in the germline V gene. The CDR3 contains 16 residues. Trimming removed 4 bases at V and 2 bases at J, with 18 bases between. CDR3 region: CASSSRGQGRTYEQYF. In nucleotides, the CDR3 is TGTGCCAGCAGCTCCAGAGGCCAGGGACGAACCTACGAGCAGTACTTC.

V usage is TRBV10-1 and J usage is TRBJ1-5, with TRBD1 matching 7 bases. The CDR3 sequence is 14 residues long. The germline gives CDR1 WNHNN, CDR2 SYGVQD (reference sequence). J was trimmed by 4 bases and V by 4 bases; bases with no gene match: 4. The chain's CDR3 is CASSARGRNQPQHF. In DNA, the CDR3 is TGCGCCAGCAGTGCCAGGGGGAGGAATCAGCCCCAGCATTTT.

This chain links TRBV30 with TRBJ2-2; D unresolved. CDR3 size: 13 residues. V lost 2 bases to trimming and J lost 4 bases, with 8 bases between them. CDR1 and CDR2 from the germline V gene are GTSNPN and SVGIG (reference sequence). CDR3: CAWSMRSTGELFF. The CDR3 DNA follows: TGTGCCTGGAGTATGCGGTCCACCGGGGAGCTGTTTTTT.

This clone was counted a few times. The V and J genes are TRBV14 and TRBJ2-2; D ambiguous. V gave up 0 bases and J gave up 1 base, with 9 bases separating them. The germline gives CDR1 SGHDN, CDR2 FVKESK. This CDR3 spans 16 amino acids. The CDR3 spells CASSQDLPGNTGELFF. The CDR3 nucleotides read TGTGCCAGCAGCCAAGATCTCCCCGGGAACACCGGGGAGCTGTTTTTT.

This clone was counted once. V is TRBV2 and J is TRBJ2-7; 10 nucleotides line up with TRBD1. V trimming: 5 bases; J trimming: 6 bases; junction bases outside the gene matches: 7. This CDR3 has 14 amino acids. The germline CDR1 and CDR2 sequences are SNHLY and FYNNEI. CDR3 protein: CASSTTGGTGEQYF. The DNA of the CDR3 is TGTGCCAGCAGTACGACAGGGGGCACGGGCGAGCAGTACTTC.

The chain combines TRBV5-6 with TRBJ2-7; TRBD1 matches at 7 bases. V shed 0 bases, J shed 4 bases, and the junction held 4 bases outside the gene matches. Per germline, CDR1 SGHDT and CDR2 YYEEEE. There are 14 residues in the CDR3. The CDR3 coding sequence is TGTGCCAGCAGCTTGGAAGGGGGCAAATACGAGCAGTACTTC. Translated, it gives CASSLEGGKYEQYF.

The CDR3 reads CSVGPLGETQYF. The CDR3 nucleotides read TGCAGCGTTGGTCCCCTCGGGGAGACCCAGTACTTC. This chain connects TRBV29-1 to TRBJ2-5, with D unresolved. CDR3 size: 12 residues. The V gene lost 4 bases and the J gene lost 5 bases, with 11 bases spanning the gap. The germline V gene has CDR1 SQVTM and CDR2 ANQGSEA.

A remark on this clone: Other DNA sequences from this sample encode an identical CDR3 as well. J is TRBJ2-3 and V is TRBV7-8, with a weak D call TRBD1 (6 bases). CDR1 and CDR2 (germline): SGHVS, FQNEAQ. The V end lost 5 bases, the J end lost 6 bases, and 9 bases lay between the germline ends. There are 12 residues in the CDR3. The CDR3 loop is CASSPGQDTQYF. In nucleotides, the CDR3 is TGTGCCAGCAGCCCAGGACAGGATACGCAGTATTTT.

The gene calls are TRBV11-2 and TRBJ2-2; 7 nucleotides line up with TRBD2. V was clipped by 4 bases and J by 6 bases; unmatched bases: 2. CDR1 and CDR2 from the germline V gene are SGHAT and FQNNGV. The CDR3 extends over 13 amino acids. CDR3 protein: CASSSSGAGELFF. The CDR3, as DNA: TGTGCCAGCAGCTCGAGCGGGGCCGGGGAGCTGTTTTTT. Combining the CDR3 with reference TRBV11-2 and TRBJ2-2 gives the whole variable domain EAGVAQSPRYKIIEKRQSVAFWCNPISGHATLYWYQQILGQGPKLLIQFQNNGVVDDSQLPKDRFSAERLKGVDSTLKIQPAKLEDSAVYLCASSSSGAGELFFGEGSRLTVL.

This sequence joins TRBV2 and TRBJ1-6, with 7 nucleotides matching TRBD1. Germline CDR1 and CDR2: SNHLY and FYNNEI. The CDR3 sequence is 13 residues long. V dropped 6 bases and J dropped 9; count of bases not matched to a gene: 5. The CDR3 region is CASSTGAPSPLHF. As DNA, the CDR3 is TGTGCCAGCAGCACAGGGGCTCCTTCACCCCTCCACTTT.

In its sample, this clone was seen a few times. Other DNA sequences of this sample code for an identical CDR3. V and J are TRBV5-1 and TRBJ2-7, with D perhaps matching TRBD1 (5 bases). V lost 4 bases to trimming and J lost 4 bases, with 9 bases between them. The CDR3 length is 12 residues. From germline, CDR1 is SGHRS and CDR2 YFSETQ. CDR3 DNA: TGCGCCAGCAGCCGAGACAGTTACGAGCAGTACTTC. Translated: CASSRDSYEQYF.

The rearrangement uses TRBV11-2 and TRBJ2-2; D may be TRBD2 (7 bases). Trimming pared 6 bases from V and 7 bases from J, leaving 15 bases between. This CDR3 has 14 residues. CDR1 is SGHAT, CDR2 FQNNGV, per germline. The CDR3: CASRLGGRGGELFF. The DNA for the CDR3 is TGTGCCAGCAGACTCGGGGGGCGAGGCGGGGAGCTGTTTTTT. Looking up the rest from reference TRBV11-2 and TRBJ2-2 gives the full variable domain: EAGVAQSPRYKIIEKRQSVAFWCNPISGHATLYWYQQILGQGPKLLIQFQNNGVVDDSQLPKDRFSAERLKGVDSTLKIQPAKLEDSAVYLCASRLGGRGGELFFGEGSRLTVL.

The chain joins TRBV19 to TRBJ2-1; 7 nucleotides align to TRBD2. V lost 4 bases and J lost 2; bases outside the gene matches: 5. Germline V gene sequence: CDR1 LNHDA, CDR2 SQIVND (reference sequence). The CDR3 runs to 15 residues. CDR3: CASSTEAGPYNEQFF. CDR3 nucleotide sequence: TGTGCCAGTAGTACAGAAGCGGGACCCTACAATGAGCAGTTCTTC.

The chain uses TRBV19 and TRBJ1-5; TRBD1 is a possible D gene (6 bases). V was pared by 3 bases and J by 4 bases, with 16 bases between. The CDR3 sequence is 16 residues long. Germline V CDR1 and CDR2: LNHDA, SQIVND (reference sequence). The chain's CDR3 is CASSIPRVQGNQPQHF. The DNA for the CDR3 is TGTGCCAGTAGTATTCCAAGGGTGCAGGGGAATCAGCCCCAGCATTTT. Full variable domain (rest looked up from reference TRBV19 and TRBJ1-5): DGGITQSPKYLFRKEGQNVTLSCEQNLNHDAMYWYRQDPGQGLRLIYYSQIVNDFQKGDIAEGYSVSREKKESFPLTVTSAQKNPTAFYLCASSIPRVQGNQPQHFGDGTRLSIL.

The chain carries TRBV7-9 and TRBJ1-2, with TRBD1 matching 11 bases. Germline V gives CDR1 SEHNR, CDR2 FQNEAQ (reference sequence). V was clipped by 1 base and J by 7 bases; unmatched bases: 11. CDR3 length equals 17 residues. Written as DNA, the CDR3 is TGTGCCAGCAGCTTAGGGGACAGGGGGGCCGTGAGTCGTGGCTACACCTTC. Amino acids: CASSLGDRGAVSRGYTF. Full variable domain (remainder filled in from reference TRBV7-9 and TRBJ1-2): DTGVSQNPRHKITKRGQNVTFRCDPISEHNRLYWYRQTLGQGPEFLTYFQNEAQLEKSRLLSDRFSAERPKGSFSTLEIQRTEQGDSAMYLCASSLGDRGAVSRGYTFGSGTRLTVV.

The V and J genes are TRBV6-6 and TRBJ1-4, with D hard to call. Per the germline V gene, CDR1 is MNHNY and CDR2 is SVGAGI (reference sequence). The CDR3 runs 14 residues. Trimming cost V 1 base and J 8 bases, with 11 bases left between them. The CDR3 region is CASSYLGYKEKLFF. The CDR3 coding sequence is TGTGCCAGCAGTTACTTGGGGTATAAAGAAAAACTGTTTTTT.